What follows are 27 T cell receptor beta chains derived from one specimen sequenced in a study of blood T cell repertoires in COVID-19. TCRdb's copy holds only in-frame clones and misses some; the assay was immunoSEQ multiplex PCR. The sample consists of about 400,000 clones, 80% to 90% of them appearing once. Sequencing input: peripheral blood. These receptors were obtained from a man aged 35-49 years with acute or convalescent COVID-19.

This clone was seen a single time. V is TRBV6-5 and J is TRBJ1-1; no reliable D call. Between the trimmed V and J ends, which lost 4 bases and 1 base, there was a span of 7 bases. The germline CDR1 and CDR2 sequences are MNHEY and SVGAGI. The CDR3 spans 13 residues. CDR3 loop: CASSWAENTEAFF. The CDR3, as DNA: TGTGCCAGCAGTTGGGCAGAGAACACTGAAGCTTTCTTT.

This clone was counted once. The chain has TRBV3-1 (or the pseudogene TRBV3-2) and TRBJ2-7, with 8 bases identical to TRBD1. Germline V gives CDR1 LGHDT, CDR2 YNNKEL (reference sequence). The V segment lost 0 bases and the J segment 0 bases; nucleotides outside the gene matches: 13. CDR3 size: 19 residues. CDR3 sequence (DNA): TGTGCCAGCAGCCAAGATGAGACAGTGACGGACAGGGACTCCTACGAGCAGTACTTC. Translation gives CASSQDETVTDRDSYEQYF.

The V and J genes are TRBV19 and TRBJ2-7, with 9 bases fitting TRBD1. Per germline, CDR1 LNHDA and CDR2 SQIVND (reference sequence). V lost 3 bases, J lost 3 bases, and 9 bases stayed unmatched. This CDR3 comprises 16 residues. In nucleotides, the CDR3 is TGTGCCAGTAGTATCGGGCTGGGGACAGGGTTCTACGAGCAGTACTTC. Translating gives CASSIGLGTGFYEQYF.

The chain has TRBV6-2 or TRBV6-3 and TRBJ1-5; a possible D gene is TRBD1 (5 bases). Trimming took 6 bases from V and 3 from J, leaving 15 bases between them. The germline gives CDR1 MNHEY, CDR2 SVGEGT. CDR3 length: 15 residues. CDR3 loop: CASSTLQGPNQPQHF. As DNA, the CDR3 is TGTGCCAGCAGCACCCTTCAGGGTCCCAATCAGCCCCAGCATTTT.

The V gene is TRBV10-3, the J gene TRBJ1-4; D uncertain. Germline CDR1 reads ENHRY; CDR2 reads SYGVKD. Trimming took 7 bases from V and 6 from J, leaving 15 bases between them. The CDR3 spans 14 residues. The DNA for the CDR3 is TGTGCCATCATCATCACGGGGTATTATGAAAAACTGTTTTTT. Encoded protein: CAIIITGYYEKLFF.

The chain couples TRBV7-8 to TRBJ1-1; TRBD1 matches 7 bases. V lost 5 bases and J lost 3; bases outside the gene matches: 6. This CDR3 is built from 14 residues. Germline values: CDR1 SGHVS, CDR2 FQNEAQ. CDR3 in amino acids: CASSPGQAYTEAFF. CDR3 sequence (DNA): TGTGCCAGCAGCCCAGGACAGGCGTACACTGAAGCTTTCTTT.

The J gene is TRBJ1-5, the V gene TRBV28; D remains ambiguous. The CDR3 sequence is 14 residues long. Trimming pared 5 bases from V and 9 bases from J, leaving 17 bases between. CDR1 is MDHEN, CDR2 SYDVKM, per germline. CDR3 loop: CASSPTNWEGPQHF. The CDR3 nucleotides read TGTGCCAGCAGTCCGACTAACTGGGAGGGGCCCCAGCATTTT.

J is TRBJ2-5 and V is TRBV6-5; 8 bases map to TRBD2. The germline gives CDR1 MNHEY, CDR2 SVGAGI. CDR3 length equals 16 residues. The J segment lost 3 bases and the V segment lost 4 bases, leaving 10 bases of the junction unmatched. The CDR3 sequence: CASSSPPSGGEETQYF. As DNA, the CDR3 is TGTGCCAGCAGTTCCCCCCCCAGCGGGGGCGAAGAGACCCAGTACTTC.

The genes are TRBV7-2 and TRBJ1-2; possibly TRBD1 for D (5 bases). There are 14 residues in the CDR3. CDR1 is SGHTA, CDR2 FQGNSA, per germline. Trimming stripped 1 base from V and 5 bases from J, with 11 bases between. The CDR3 loop reads CASSLDQGGYGYTF. As DNA, the CDR3 is TGTGCCAGCAGCTTAGACCAGGGAGGATATGGCTACACCTTC.

The chain combines TRBV6-2 or TRBV6-3 with TRBJ2-6; 10 bases match TRBD2. The germline gives CDR1 MNHEY, CDR2 SVGEGT. This CDR3 is built from 19 residues. With 2 bases clipped from V and 0 bases from J, the junction kept 7 bases outside the gene matches. The CDR3 DNA reads as TGTGCCAGCAGTTACGGCAGCGGGGGGGTACTCTCTGGGGCCAACGTCCTGACTTTC. Translated: CASSYGSGGVLSGANVLTF.

The chain uses TRBV18 and TRBJ1-2, with 10 bases fitting TRBD1. CDR3 size: 14 residues. Germline V gene data show CDR1 as KGHSH and CDR2 as LQKENI. With 2 bases clipped from V and 6 bases from J, the junction kept 3 bases outside the gene matches. CDR3 DNA sequence: TGTGCCAGCTCACCAACGGGACAGGGGAATGGCTACACCTTC. This codes for CASSPTGQGNGYTF.

The chain combines TRBV4-3 with TRBJ2-7; D possibly corresponds to TRBD2 (7 bases). Trimming stripped 4 bases from V and 4 bases from J, with 20 bases between. The CDR3 is 16 amino acids. Germline assignment: CDR1 LGHNA and CDR2 YSLEER. For the CDR3, the DNA is TGCGCCAGCAGCCCATACGGCGCGGGGGCCTCTTACGAGCAGTACTTC. This gives the protein CASSPYGAGASYEQYF.

V usage is TRBV7-2 and J usage is TRBJ1-2; 9 nucleotides line up with TRBD1. Germline-derived CDR1 and CDR2 are SGHTA and FQGNSA. This CDR3 has 15 residues. Unmatched junction bases numbered 8, after V lost 5 bases and J lost 4 bases. The CDR3, as DNA: TGTGCCAGCAGCCTGACTAGGGACAGGGTCTATGGCTACACCTTC. Amino acid sequence: CASSLTRDRVYGYTF.

The chain couples TRBV11-2 to TRBJ2-1; 11 bases agree with TRBD2. Losses at the gene ends were 5 bases for V and 1 base for J; bases not matched to a gene: 4. CDR3 length: 16 amino acids. The germline gives CDR1 SGHAT, CDR2 FQNNGV. CDR3 nucleotides: TGTGCCAGCAGCACACGACTAGCGGGGTCCTACAATGAGCAGTTCTTC. Amino acid sequence: CASSTRLAGSYNEQFF.

The chain joins TRBV27 to TRBJ2-7; no reliable D call. This CDR3 has 15 residues. The V gene lost 3 bases and the J gene lost 0 bases, with 12 bases spanning the gap. The germline CDR1 and CDR2 sequences are MNHEY and SMNVEV (reference sequence). CDR3 DNA: TGTGCCAGCAGTTTTGTAGGCGGAAGCTCCTACGAGCAGTACTTC. This translates into CASSFVGGSSYEQYF.

The chain combines TRBV6-6 with TRBJ1-1, with TRBD1 as a possible D gene (6 bases). Germline loops: CDR1 MNHNY, CDR2 SVGAGI (reference sequence). The CDR3 spans 14 residues. V lost 6 bases and J 3 bases, leaving 14 bases between the germline ends. This CDR3 is CASRRTEVDTEAFF. The CDR3 bases are TGTGCCAGCAGGAGGACAGAAGTGGACACTGAAGCTTTCTTT.

J is TRBJ2-7 and V is TRBV7-9; 9 positions match TRBD2. The CDR3 has 16 amino acids. With V trimmed by 3 bases and J by 1 base, 7 bases remained unmatched. Per the germline V gene, CDR1 is SEHNR and CDR2 is FQNEAQ (reference sequence). This chain's CDR3 is CASSFQLTSGSYEQYF. The CDR3 region has the DNA TGTGCCAGCAGCTTTCAACTGACTAGCGGTTCCTACGAGCAGTACTTC.

The chain uses TRBV5-6 and TRBJ1-2, with a tentative D call TRBD1 (5 bases). This CDR3 spans 15 amino acids. Germline V gene lookup returns CDR1 SGHDT and CDR2 YYEEEE. Trimming removed 0 bases from V and 8 bases from J, with 17 bases in between. The CDR3 sequence is CASSLAGRAWVGYTF. Here the CDR3 DNA reads TGTGCCAGCAGCTTGGCAGGGAGGGCATGGGTCGGCTACACCTTC.

The chain couples TRBV2 to TRBJ1-5; D unclear. The CDR3 totals 13 residues. Germline V gives CDR1 SNHLY, CDR2 FYNNEI. V was cut by 6 bases and J by 6 bases, with 12 bases left in between. The CDR3 sequence is CASSGGFRQPQHF. CDR3 DNA: TGTGCCAGCAGCGGAGGTTTCCGTCAGCCCCAGCATTTT.

The rearrangement uses TRBV7-2 and TRBJ2-7, with 7 bases matching TRBD1. Germline-derived CDR1 and CDR2 are SGHTA and FQGNSA. This CDR3 has 14 residues. The ends lost 1 base at V and 3 bases at J; junction bases unmatched: 3. The CDR3 region has the DNA TGTGCCAGCAGCTTAGGGGACAGAAGCTACGAGCAGTACTTC. Its protein product is CASSLGDRSYEQYF.

The chain employs TRBV6-5 and TRBJ2-3; 9 positions agree with TRBD2. Per the germline V gene, CDR1 is MNHEY and CDR2 is SVGAGI. Trimming took 11 bases from V and 5 from J; bases not matched to a gene: 14. The CDR3 is 15 amino acids. In DNA form, the CDR3 reads TGTGCCGTCCCAGAAGGCGGGGGGGCCCAAGATACGCAGTATTTT. Protein sequence: CAVPEGGGAQDTQYF.

This sequence joins TRBV7-9 and TRBJ1-4, with 7 nucleotides matching TRBD1. This CDR3 contains 14 residues. Trimming cost V 6 bases and J 4 bases; bases outside gene matches: 5. Per germline, CDR1 SEHNR and CDR2 FQNEAQ (reference sequence). CDR3 DNA: TGTGCCAGCAGTTTCCGGGACAGTAATGAAAAACTGTTTTTT. Its protein is CASSFRDSNEKLFF.

The DNA of the CDR3 is TGTGCCAGCAGCGTAGGTCTTACAGATACGCAGTATTTT. Its translation: CASSVGLTDTQYF. This chain uses TRBV9 with TRBJ2-3; D is uncertain. Trimming removed 0 bases at V and 3 bases at J, with 5 bases between. CDR1 and CDR2 from the germline V gene are SGDLS and YYNGEE. CDR3 length: 13 residues.

The chain recombines TRBV11-2 with TRBJ2-4, with D possibly matching TRBD1 (5 bases). The V end was cut by 9 bases, the J end by 7 bases, with 16 bases between. Germline lookup yields CDR1 SGHAT and CDR2 FQNNGV. The CDR3 is 13 amino acids. The CDR3 spells CASTTAGFNIQYF. The CDR3 DNA sequence: TGTGCCAGTACCACTGCAGGGTTCAACATTCAGTACTTC.

J is TRBJ1-2 and V is TRBV28; TRBD1 matches at 8 bases. CDR1 MDHEN and CDR2 SYDVKM come from the germline V gene. V was clipped by 5 bases and J by 6 bases; unmatched bases: 5. This CDR3 has 13 residues. CDR3 DNA: TGTGCCAGCAGTCCCTCAGGGGGCAATGGCTACACCTTC. Protein: CASSPSGGNGYTF.

The V and J genes are TRBV19 and TRBJ1-2; 9 nucleotides match TRBD1. The germline gives CDR1 LNHDA, CDR2 SQIVND (reference sequence). J gave up 4 bases and V 5 bases, and 5 bases lay outside the gene matches. CDR3 length: 14 amino acids. The CDR3 region is CASSEQGAGYGYTF. CDR3 DNA: TGTGCCAGTAGTGAACAGGGGGCGGGCTATGGCTACACCTTC.

This clone has only a few counts. The V call is TRBV6-5, the J call TRBJ1-2; tentative D call: TRBD1 (5 bases). With 2 bases removed from V and 10 bases from J, the gap between germline ends came to 20 bases. CDR1 MNHEY and CDR2 SVGAGI come from the germline V gene. The CDR3 extends over 15 amino acids. The CDR3 DNA follows: TGTGCCAGCAGTTACACACAAAATCCCAGCAGGGCCTACACCTTC. Translation gives CASSYTQNPSRAYTF.